This T cell receptor (beta chain) is drawn from a study of T cells in Graves' hyperthyroidism and ophthalmopathy (dated by TCRdb to between 2018 and 2020). Regarding the study in general: Peripheral blood was sampled at the time of initial diagnosis, prior to any treatment. A discovery cohort of around 98 patients, roughly 45 with Graves' ophthalmopathy and more than 55 with stable Graves' hyperthyroidism, was used to find distinguishing TCR V-J signatures. An independent validation cohort of 18 to 20 hyperthyroidism patients and 17 patients who later progressed to ophthalmopathy tested prospective prediction of ophthalmopathy. The approximately 100 discovery patients were randomly divided into training and test sets at a 7:3 ratio. In addition, the study compared T-cell repertoires in thyroid tissue and in blood from five or six Graves' hyperthyroidism patients. Once sampling was done, hyperthyroidism patients were given methimazole at a starting dose of 30 mg daily, whereas ophthalmopathy patients were given high-dose intravenous methylprednisolone. The paper reports TCR Vbeta CDR3 sequencing of about 140 peripheral blood samples: fewer than 50 ophthalmopathy, fewer than 85 hyperthyroidism and around 17 progressor patients. Overall study outcomes, separate from this receptor: In validation, the model predicted progression to ophthalmopathy a median of around 6.5 months before onset, with roughly 71% sensitivity and 72.22% specificity. Most expanded thyroid clonotypes (frequency above 0.001) were also detected in blood, suggesting blood repertoires may reflect thyroid immune responses. Ophthalmopathy was separated from stable hyperthyroidism by a 13 V-J signature model, with about 86% sensitivity and approximately 81% specificity obtained in cross-validation and 80%/75% obtained in testing. No statistical method was used to fix the sample size in advance, and group allocation was not hidden from the investigators.

This clonotype was picked up a small number of times. What this receptor recognizes is not known. No clone much larger than this one lies a single base away; base qualities are absent. The TCR beta CDR3 regions were amplified from RNA transcripts. The TCR CDR3 was subjected to a first round of RT-PCR using the HTBI primer set and the Qiagen OneStep RT-PCR kit. A second multiplex PCR round built the libraries, followed by size selection and purification. The libraries were sequenced on an Illumina HiSeq2000 using paired-end 100 bp reads. The study's own analysis went as follows. SOAPnuke was used to process the raw data, with reads discarded if the reads contained adapters or uncalled bases, had a mean Phred below 15, or lacked an exact constant-primer or identifier match. High-quality paired reads were merged with COPE v1.2.5, and unique nucleotide sequences were defined as clonotypes. MiTCR v1.1 was used to align the clonotypes against IMGT TRBV, TRBD and TRBJ reference segments. Only V-J combinations with frequency above 0.0001, covering about 99% of repertoires, were analysed. The TCS score was defined as F50 (clonal expansion) divided by E x V (chaos), with BLOSUM62-based TCRdist calculated between CDR3 peptides within each V-J. Welch's t-statistics and random forest reduced fewer than 600 V-J features to roughly 13, which were used in a naive Bayes classifier (R e1071). Thyroid-blood repertoire similarity was quantified with the Morisita-Horn index. The public sequencing data were trimmed at Q25 with fastp and processed into clonotypes with MiXCR by TCRdb, which kept only in-frame beta chains. Rows are unified per CDR3 protein, each entry keeping the most common DNA and genes. These V and J calls derive from TCRdb rather than the authors' analysis. The sample table lists 700,000 to 850,000 distinct CDR3 sequences, around a third of them with a count of one. The ten largest clonotypes hold roughly 30% of the sample.

Graves' hyperthyroidism was defined as stable when no progression to ophthalmopathy occurred over 18 months of follow-up. Hyperthyroidism patients were newly diagnosed, had a disease duration of under 2 months, and were aged 18 to 65 years. Any patient with an uncontrolled infection, another autoimmune disease, pregnancy or lactation was excluded. Clinical symptoms, serum thyroxine and TRAb, thyroid ultrasound, and orbital computed tomography formed the basis for the diagnoses. PBMCs were isolated from roughly 10 ml of fresh peripheral blood by Ficoll-Paque density gradient centrifugation. Total RNA was extracted using Trizol reagent, and RNA quality was assessed on an Agilent 2100 Bioanalyzer. The CDR3 has 14 amino acids, counting the end cysteine and phenylalanine. The CDR3 DNA has 42 bases and is translated from base 1. The germline V gene encodes CDR1 DFQATT and CDR2 SNEGSKA (reference sequence). Trimming removed 4 bases from V and 7 bases from J; the gene matches leave 9 bases unexplained.

The origin of this receptor is a woman aged 40-49 years with Graves' hyperthyroidism. The material sequenced was blood. The sequence joins TRBV20-1 to TRBJ2-7; TRBD2 lines up with 11 middle nucleotides. The CDR3 in this case is CSAMGLAGGSEQYF. The bases read TGCAGTGCTATGGGGCTAGCGGGAGGCAGTGAGCAGTACTTC.